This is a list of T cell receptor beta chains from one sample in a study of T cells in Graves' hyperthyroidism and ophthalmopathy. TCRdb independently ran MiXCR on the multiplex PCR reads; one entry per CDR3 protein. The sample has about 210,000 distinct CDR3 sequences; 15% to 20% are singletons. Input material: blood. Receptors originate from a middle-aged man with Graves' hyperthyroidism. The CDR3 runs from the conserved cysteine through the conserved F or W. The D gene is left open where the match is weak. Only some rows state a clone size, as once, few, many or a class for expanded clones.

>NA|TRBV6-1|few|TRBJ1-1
TGTGTCAGCAGGGCCGGAAGGGGGGGGTACACTGAAGCTTTCTTT
CVSRAGRGGYTEAFF
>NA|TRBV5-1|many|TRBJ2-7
TGCGCCAGCAGCTTGGGGCAGGGCCGCTACGAGCAGTACTTC
CASSLGQGRYEQYF
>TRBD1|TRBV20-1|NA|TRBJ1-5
TGCAGTGCCAGCAGTGACAGGGTTAGCAATCAGCCCCAGCATTTT
CSASSDRVSNQPQHF
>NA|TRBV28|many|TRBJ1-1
TGTGCCAGCAGACGATCCGGCCTGAGGAACACTGAAGCTTTCTTT
CASRRSGLRNTEAFF
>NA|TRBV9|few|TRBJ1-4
TGTGCCAGCAGCCAATCCGGGGGTCCAATTTGGGAAAAACTGTTTTTT
CASSQSGGPIWEKLFF
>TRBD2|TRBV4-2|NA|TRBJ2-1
TGTGCCAGCAGCCAAACGGGGACTAAGTTACGCAATGAGCAGTTCTTC
CASSQTGTKLRNEQFF
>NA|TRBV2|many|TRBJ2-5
TGTGCCAGCAGCCAAAGAGTCAGAGCTATAGAGACCCAGTACTTC
CASSQRVRAIETQYF
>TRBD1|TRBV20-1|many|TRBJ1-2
TGCAGTGCTCCCCGGACAGGGGGCGGGTACTATGGCTACACCTTC
CSAPRTGGGYYGYTF
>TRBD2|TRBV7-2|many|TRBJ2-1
TGTGCCAGCAGCTCCGGGACTATGGGAGCTGAGCAGTTCTTC
CASSSGTMGAEQFF
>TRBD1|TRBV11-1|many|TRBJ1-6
TGTGCCAGCAGGCGTGAACCCGGGACAGCCTATAATTCACCCCTCCACTTT
CASRREPGTAYNSPLHF
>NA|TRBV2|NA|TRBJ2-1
TGTGCCAGCAGTGTTGGGGATTACAATGAGCAGTTCTTC
CASSVGDYNEQFF
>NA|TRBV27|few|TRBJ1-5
TGTGCCAGCAGTTTATTCGGCGGCAATCAGCCCCATCATTTT
CASSLFGGNQPHHF
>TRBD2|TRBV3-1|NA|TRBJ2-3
TGTGCCAGCAGCCAAGCACCTAGCGGGGGGTATTACTTCGCTAGCACAGGTACGCAGTATTTT
CASSQAPSGGYYFASTGTQYF
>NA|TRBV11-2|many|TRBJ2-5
TGTGCCAGCAGCCTAAGCCCATTCGGAGAGACCCAGTACTTC
CASSLSPFGETQYF
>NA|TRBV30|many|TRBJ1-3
TGTGCCTGGAGCAGGGGCGAATACGGAAACACCATATATTTT
CAWSRGEYGNTIYF
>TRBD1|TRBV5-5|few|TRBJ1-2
TGTGCCAGCACTCCTACAGGGGGAATCAACTATGGCTACACCTTC
CASTPTGGINYGYTF
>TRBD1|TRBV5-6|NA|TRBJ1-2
TGTGCCAGCAGCTCGGCCCGGGACAGGAGACCTAACTATGGCTACACCTTC
CASSSARDRRPNYGYTF
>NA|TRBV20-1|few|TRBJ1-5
TGCAGTGCTAGAGCGAGGAGGGGAGATCAGCCCCAGCATTTT
CSARARRGDQPQHF
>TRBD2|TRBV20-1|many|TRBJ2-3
TGCAGTGCCTCGCCCGTGGTAGCGGGGGGCGGGGATACGCAGTATTTT
CSASPVVAGGGDTQYF
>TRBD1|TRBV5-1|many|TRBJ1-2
TGCGCCAGCAGCTTGGCCCTGACAGGGGCCCGTTCTAGCTATGGCTACACCTTC
CASSLALTGARSSYGYTF
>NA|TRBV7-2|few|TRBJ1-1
TGTGCCAGCAGCTGGGCCGGGACAATGAACACTGAAGCTTTCTTT
CASSWAGTMNTEAFF
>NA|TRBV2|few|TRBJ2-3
TGTGCCAGCGGCGGGACGGCGATGAACACAGATACGCAGTATTTT
CASGGTAMNTDTQYF
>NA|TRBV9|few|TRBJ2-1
TGTGCCAGCAGCCCTATGCTAGGGGCGGGTGAGCAGTTCTTC
CASSPMLGAGEQFF
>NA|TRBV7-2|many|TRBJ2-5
TGTGCCAGCAGCTTAGGTCCATGGGCCCAAGAGACCCAGTACTTC
CASSLGPWAQETQYF
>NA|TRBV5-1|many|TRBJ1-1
TGCGCCAGCAGCTTCGACGGCGTAGGGACTGAAGCTTTCTTT
CASSFDGVGTEAFF
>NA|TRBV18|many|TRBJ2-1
TGTGCCAGCTCACCAGTGGGGGACGAGCAGTTCTTC
CASSPVGDEQFF